A selection of T cell receptor beta chains follows, all from one sample in a study of cytomegalovirus exposure and HLA in healthy donors. Clones were read by immunoSEQ multiplex PCR, and TCRdb kept only the in-frame ones, dropping some. This table holds over 40,000 clones, approximately 90% found once. What was sequenced was PBMCs. The receptors shown here come from a woman aged 40 to 50 in good health and CMV-seropositive. CDR3s include the opening cysteine and the closing phenylalanine or tryptophan. A D gene is named only where the DNA matches it firmly. Clone size is not always given. Where it is, it says once, few, many or a class for expanded clones.

j_call,clone_size,d_call,v_call,cdr3_nt,cdr3_aa
TRBJ2-7,.,TRBD1,TRBV11-2,TGTGCCAGCAGCTTAGGGGGACAGGGTGGAACCTACGAGCAGTACTTC,CASSLGGQGGTYEQYF
TRBJ2-7,few,TRBD2,TRBV27,TGTGCCAGCACCCGAGACAGACCGGGACTAGGAGGGCAGTACTTC,CASTRDRPGLGGQYF
TRBJ2-1,.,TRBD1,TRBV5-1,TGCGCCAGCAGCGTAACAGGGGCCCCGTACAATGAGCAGTTCTTC,CASSVTGAPYNEQFF
TRBJ2-2,few,TRBD1,TRBV25-1,TGTGCCAGCAGTGATCCTCCGGGACAGGAACACCGGGGAGCTGTTTTT,CASSDPPGQEHRGAVF
TRBJ1-1,.,.,TRBV27,TGTGCCAGCACCGCCCGGGGACAAGCGAACACTGAAGCTTTCTTT,CASTARGQANTEAFF
TRBJ2-1,.,.,TRBV18,TGTGCCAGCTCACCATCTTTGCAGGGTACCTACAATGAGCAGTTCTTC,CASSPSLQGTYNEQFF
TRBJ1-2,few,.,TRBV5-6,TGTGCCAGCAGTTGGAAGGGGCCCAGCTATGGCTACACCTTC,CASSWKGPSYGYTF
TRBJ1-2,.,.,TRBV20-1,TGCAGTGCTCGGCAGGTCTATGGCTACACCTTC,CSARQVYGYTF
TRBJ2-6,.,TRBD1,TRBV7-3,TGTGCCAGCAGCCCCACAAAGGACAGGGGGGAAACTGGGGCCAACGTCCTGACTTTC,CASSPTKDRGETGANVLTF
TRBJ2-3,.,TRBD1,TRBV13,TGTGCCAGCAGGGCCGGGACAGGGAGTTATACGCAGTATTTT,CASRAGTGSYTQYF
TRBJ1-2,.,TRBD1,TRBV11-1,TGTGCCAGCAGCCGAACAGGGGGACCCTATGGCTACACCTTC,CASSRTGGPYGYTF
TRBJ1-5,.,TRBD1,TRBV11-2,TGTGCCAGCAGCTTAAACACAGGGGTGAGTCAGCCCCAGCATTTT,CASSLNTGVSQPQHF
TRBJ2-1,.,.,TRBV6-6,TGTGCCATGGGGAGCTACAATGAGCAGTTCTTC,CAMGSYNEQFF
TRBJ2-1,.,.,TRBV7-2,TGTGCCAGCAGCTTAGATCTGAGCCGGGGTGAGCAGTTCTTC,CASSLDLSRGEQFF
TRBJ2-3,.,TRBD1,TRBV7-8,TGTGCCAGCAGCTCCCGACAGGGACAAGGATCAGATACGCAGTATTTT,CASSSRQGQGSDTQYF
TRBJ2-7,.,TRBD2,TRBV28,TGTGCCAGCAGCGGGACTACCACCCCCTACGAGCAGTACTTC,CASSGTTTPYEQYF
TRBJ2-7,.,.,TRBV10-3,TGTGCCATCAGTGAGGGTAGCTCCTACGAGCAGTACTTC,CAISEGSSYEQYF
TRBJ2-7,.,.,TRBV14,TGTGCCAGCAGCCAAGATCCATCGCCCCTAAGCGAGCAGTACTTC,CASSQDPSPLSEQYF
TRBJ1-2,.,TRBD1,TRBV2,TGTGCCAGTGTGGACAGGGCTGGCTATGGCTACACCTTC,CASVDRAGYGYTF
TRBJ2-7,once,.,TRBV2,TGTGCCTGGGGGCCCGCCGAGCAGTACTTC,CAWGPAEQYF
TRBJ1-6,.,.,TRBV2,TGTGCCAGCAGTGGGGGGGGACGGAGCTCCTATAATTCACCCCTCCACTTT,CASSGGGRSSYNSPLHF
TRBJ2-7,.,TRBD1,TRBV6-6,TGTGCCAGCAGGGAAACGGACAGGCTGATTACCTACGAGCAGTACTTC,CASRETDRLITYEQYF
TRBJ2-7,.,TRBD2,TRBV28,TGTGCCAGCAGTGGGGGGACTAGCGGAACCTACGAGCAGTACTTC,CASSGGTSGTYEQYF
TRBJ1-1,.,TRBD1,TRBV5-1,TGCGCCAGCAGCTTGGGGGGACAGATACCAGCTTTCTTT,CASSLGGQIPAFF
TRBJ2-3,.,TRBD2,TRBV6-1,TGTGCCAGCATCCAACGGGGGGTTACTACGCAGTATTTT,CASIQRGVTTQYF
TRBJ1-3,few,TRBD1,TRBV27,TGTGCCAGCAGTCCCGGAGACAGGGTCTCTGGAAACACCATATATTTT,CASSPGDRVSGNTIYF
TRBJ2-5,.,.,TRBV5-1,TGCGCCAGCAGCTTGACTAGCCCCCAAGAGACCCAGTACTTC,CASSLTSPQETQYF
TRBJ2-1,once,TRBD2,TRBV19,TGTGCCAGCTTAAAGCGGGATGGGTACAATGAGCAGTTCTTC,CASLKRDGYNEQFF
TRBJ2-2,few,.,TRBV7-2,TGTGCCAGCAGCCCAACAGGGCTCGCCGGGGAGCTGTTTTTT,CASSPTGLAGELFF
TRBJ1-3,.,.,TRBV5-4,TGTGCCAGCAGCTTGGGAAACTCCATCTCTGGAAACACCATATATTTT,CASSLGNSISGNTIYF
TRBJ2-7,.,.,TRBV1,TGCACCAGCAGCCAAGAGAATAAACGGCCTAGCGGGCCGAACTACGAGCAGTACTTC,CTSSQENKRPSGPNYEQYF
TRBJ1-2,.,.,TRBV28,TGTGCCAGCAGTTCGTCCGGCTACACCTTC,CASSSSGYTF
TRBJ2-1,.,TRBD1,TRBV28,TGTGCCAGCACCGAGTCGCCGGGACAGGGGAGGAATGAGCAGTTCTTC,CASTESPGQGRNEQFF
TRBJ2-2,.,TRBD1,TRBV11-1,TGTGCCAGCAGCCACAGGGGAAACACCGGGGAGCTGTTTTTT,CASSHRGNTGELFF
TRBJ1-2,.,.,TRBV29-1,TGCAGCGTTGAGCTCAGGGTCGGAGGCTACACCTTC,CSVELRVGGYTF
TRBJ2-2,.,.,TRBV6-5,TGTGCCAGCAGTCAGGGAACAGGGTTCGGGGAGCTGTTTTTT,CASSQGTGFGELFF
TRBJ2-2,.,.,TRBV2,TGTGCCAGCCGGCGTGAGACAGGGAACACCGGGGAGCTGTTTTTT,CASRRETGNTGELFF
TRBJ2-1,few,TRBD1,TRBV7-9,TGTGCCAGCAGCCTGGACAGGGCGGGACGAAAGTTCTTC,CASSLDRAGRKFF
TRBJ2-7,.,TRBD2,TRBV5-6,TGTGCCAGCAGCTTGGGCGGGAGGGGGAGCTACGAGCAGTACTTC,CASSLGGRGSYEQYF
TRBJ1-4,few,TRBD1,TRBV5-6,TGTGCCAGCAGCTTGGGGGACAGGCGCCTTGAAAAACTGTTTTTT,CASSLGDRRLEKLFF
TRBJ2-3,.,TRBD2,TRBV7-9,TGTTCCAGCAGCTTAGCGGGAGACGGTACGCAGTATTTT,CSSSLAGDGTQYF
TRBJ1-5,.,.,TRBV5-1,TGCGCCAGTTCGGAGGGGTACAACAATCAGCCCCAGCATTTT,CASSEGYNNQPQHF
TRBJ1-1,.,.,TRBV5-1,TGCGCCAGCAGCTTGGGAGGTGAAGCTTTCTTT,CASSLGGEAFF
TRBJ1-6,.,.,TRBV6-1,TGTGCCAGCAATACCTTGGACAGCTATAATTCACCCCTCCACTTT,CASNTLDSYNSPLHF
TRBJ2-7,.,.,TRBV27,TGTGCCAGCAGTTGGGGGGTAGGACAGGCGTTACCCCCTTGGTCCTACGAGCAGTACTTC,CASSWGVGQALPPWSYEQYF
TRBJ2-3,.,TRBD1,TRBV29-1,TGCAGCGTTGGACAGGGACAGGGGACAGATACGCAGTATTTT,CSVGQGQGTDTQYF
TRBJ2-1,.,.,TRBV28,TGTGCCAGCAGTGGTATAGCTAGAGTCAATGAGCAGTTCTTC,CASSGIARVNEQFF
TRBJ2-7,few,.,TRBV30,TGTGCCTGGCAGAAGCAGGGACTTGAGCAGTACTTC,CAWQKQGLEQYF
TRBJ2-3,few,.,TRBV4-2,TGTGCCAGCAGCCAAGAGACCCGGGGCACAGATACGCAGTATTTT,CASSQETRGTDTQYF
TRBJ1-2,.,.,TRBV29-1,TGCAGCGTTAGAATGGTAGGGGATACGAGTGGCTACACCTTC,CSVRMVGDTSGYTF
TRBJ2-7,medium-sized,TRBD1,TRBV6-5,TGTGCCAGCAGTCGGGACAGGAGCTCCTACGAGCAGTACTTC,CASSRDRSSYEQYF
TRBJ1-4,.,.,TRBV28,TGTGCCAGCAGTTCCAGCGGTCCAGGGGTGTTTTTT,CASSSSGPGVFF